This T cell receptor beta chain was captured in a study of T cells after yellow fever vaccination. TCRdb processed the 5' RACE reads anew with MiXCR; each CDR3 protein has one entry. The sample lists about 130,000 distinct CDR3 sequences; 6.6% were seen once. This clonotype appeared many times. V lost 5 bases to trimming and J lost 3 bases; unmatched junction nucleotides: 1. Germline V CDR1 and CDR2: SGHVS, FQNEAQ. The CDR3 contains 13 residues. The receptor comes from a young man who received the YFV17D yellow fever vaccine. The specimen comprised CD4+ T cells sorted from PBMCs, sampled 10 days after the yellow fever booster vaccination. This chain connects TRBV7-8 to TRBJ2-7, with 10 bases that match TRBD1. The CDR3 loop is CASSGTGVYEQYF. CDR3 bases: TGTGCCAGCAGCGGGACAGGGGTCTACGAGCAGTACTTC.